Each of the 8 T cell receptor beta chains below was sequenced from the same sample in a study of identical twins. Each CDR3 protein is one row after TCRdb ran MiXCR on the 5' RACE reads. This sample has roughly 1.6 million distinct CDR3 sequences, with less than 35% found just once. What was sequenced was cord blood. The source of these receptors is a newborn girl in good health.

V usage is TRBV6-1 and J usage is TRBJ1-1; D is unclear. The ends were cut back, 6 bases at V and 5 bases at J, with 16 bases in the middle. The CDR3 totals 14 residues. Germline assignment: CDR1 MNHNS and CDR2 SASEGT. As DNA, the CDR3 is TGTGCCAGCAGGGAAAGTAACTTGTTGACTGAAGCTTTCTTT. Translating gives CASRESNLLTEAFF.

The chain employs TRBV7-9 and TRBJ1-2; D is possibly TRBD1 (6 bases). With 0 bases removed from V and 7 bases from J, the gap between germline ends came to 21 bases. CDR1 and CDR2 (germline): SEHNR, FQNEAQ (reference sequence). CDR3 length equals 17 residues. The CDR3 loop is CASSLASPGLGASGYTF. CDR3 nucleotides: TGTGCCAGCAGCTTAGCGTCCCCCGGTCTGGGGGCGTCTGGCTACACCTTC.

As for this clonotype: At one of its ends the junction is not consistent with the germline gene, which may arise from a read error. CDR3 protein: CASRPEYSYEHYF. The CDR3 DNA reads as TGTGCCAGCAGACCAGAGTATTCCTACGAGCACTACTTC. The chain has TRBV27 and TRBJ2-7, with D uncertain. The V gene's germline CDR1 is MNHEY and CDR2 SMNVEV (reference sequence). The length of the CDR3 is 13 residues.

The genes are TRBV5-1 and TRBJ2-5, with D possibly TRBD2 on 7 matching bases. The J call may be in error: the DNA end matches TRBJ2-7 better. CDR1 is SGHRS, CDR2 YFSETQ, per germline. CDR3 length: 14 residues. The CDR3 loop is CASSPRRGGYEQYF. The CDR3 DNA reads as TGCGCCAGCAGCCCTCGAAGGGGGGGCTACGAGCAGTACTTC.

A word on this clonotype: Sequence at one end of the junction differs from germline and may be a read error. The rearrangement joins TRBV27 to TRBJ1-2; D gene unclear. The CDR3 covers 16 residues. CDR1 is MNHEY and CDR2 is SMNVEV in the germline V gene (reference sequence). The CDR3 DNA sequence: TGTACCAGCAGTTTATCGTCCACCGCCTCCTTCTATGGCTACACCTTC. Translation: CTSSLSSTASFYGYTF.

This clonotype was seen at least ten times. This chain connects TRBV24-1 to TRBJ2-3; possibly TRBD1 for D (5 bases). V lost 7 bases and J lost 4, with 14 bases in between. Germline CDR1 is KGHDR and CDR2 is SFDVKD. The CDR3 is made up of 14 amino acids. The CDR3 DNA is TGTGCCACCAGCCCCTGGGGCTCGGCAGATACGCAGTATTTT. Amino acids: CATSPWGSADTQYF.

The chain recombines TRBV21-1 with TRBJ1-1; the listed D gene, TRBD1, was not tested against the DNA. TRBV21-1 is a documented pseudogene. The CDR3 has 18 residues. The CDR3 region has the DNA TGTGCCAGCAGCAAAGCCGGGACAGGGGAGGATATGAACACTGAAGCTTTCTTT. Protein sequence: CASSKAGTGEDMNTEAFF.

This sequence joins TRBV25-1 and TRBJ2-1; TRBD1 agrees at 7 bases. The CDR3 is made up of 15 amino acids. The germline V gene has CDR1 MGHDK and CDR2 SYGVNS. The V segment lost 5 bases and the J segment 3 bases; nucleotides outside the gene matches: 7. CDR3 nucleotides: TGTGCCAGCAGTCGAGACAGGGCCTTCTACAATGAGCAGTTCTTC. Encoded protein: CASSRDRAFYNEQFF.